The 2 T cell receptor beta chains presented below share a single source sample, sequenced in a study of shared clonotypes between healthy human individuals. Generated by immunoSEQ multiplex PCR, the TCRdb table keeps only in-frame clones and is missing some. The table has about 2 million clones, about 95% seen once; the top ten hold roughly 1%. Naive CD8 populations comprised CD45RO-negative cells positively selected for CCR7, excluding terminally differentiated effector memory CD45RA+ cells. Sequences were obtained from naive CD8+ T cells sorted from blood. The receptors were sampled from a man aged 18 to 29 in good health.

J is TRBJ2-3 and V is TRBV18, with 10 nucleotides matching TRBD1. The length of the CDR3 is 15 residues. The ends lost 3 bases at V and 6 bases at J; junction bases unmatched: 6. Looked up from germline, CDR1 is KGHSH and CDR2 is LQKENI. The CDR3: CASSPRDRGRDTQYF. CDR3 DNA sequence: TGTGCCAGCTCACCCCGGGACAGGGGAAGGGATACGCAGTATTTT.

The chain couples TRBV4-3 to TRBJ2-2, with 11 bases aligning to TRBD2. The CDR3 runs 18 residues. Germline assignment: CDR1 LGHNA and CDR2 YSLEER. J was trimmed by 1 base and V by 0 bases; bases with no gene match: 4. The CDR3 DNA follows: TGCGCCAGCAGCCAAGAACTAGCGGGGGACCTGAACACCGGGGAGCTGTTTTTT. This sequence encodes CASSQELAGDLNTGELFF.